The rows below give T cell receptor beta chains drawn from one sample of a study of shared clonotypes between healthy human individuals. The table came from immunoSEQ multiplex PCR; TCRdb's copy has only in-frame clones and leaves some out. In the table there are about 2.3 million clones, just over 90% of which are singletons. The specimen sequenced was naive CD4+ T cells from PBMCs. The receptors were sampled from a man in his late teens or twenties in good health. Some clones in this sample may be carry-over from other donors' samples. Each CDR3 is given without its conserved first and last residue.

>12|TRBJ2-7|TRBV5-1
ASSSLSGRDEQY
>12|TRBJ1-1|TRBV6-5
ASSKGRMNTEAF
>11|TRBJ2-1|TRBV7-2
ASSPTGGNEQF
>13|TRBJ2-5|TRBV18
ASSPPWGGEETQY
>14|TRBJ2-3|TRBV9
ASSPDGARTTDTQY
>11|TRBJ2-5|TRBV7-8
ASSLFRQETQY
>13|TRBJ2-6|TRBV6-6
ASMVRYSGANVLT
>15|TRBJ2-6|TRBV25-1
ASSSNPAGTGANVLT
>14|TRBJ1-2|TRBV27
ASSLGGFEGIYGYT
>16|TRBJ2-7|TRBV5-1
ASSLVNMLGGASTEQY
>11|TRBJ2-5|TRBV7-2
ASSDGRGETQY
>14|TRBJ1-2|TRBV7-9
ASSLALGTGVSGYT
>12|TRBJ2-7|TRBV28
ASRPQGARHEQY
>12|TRBJ2-7|TRBV7-9
ASSKTGGLYEQY
>14|TRBJ2-7|TRBV19
ASSKRQGLYFYEQY
>13|TRBJ2-1|TRBV28
ASKPKREWDNEQF
>13|TRBJ2-2|TRBV9
ASSVAGGGTGELF
>10|TRBJ2-7|TRBV29-1
SARTGTYEQY
>10|TRBJ1-1|TRBV6-1
AIAGLNTEAF
>14|TRBJ2-5|TRBV5-4
ASSLVTGGPGETQY
>14|TRBJ2-5|TRBV4-2
ASSQLGQGSGETQY
>11|TRBJ2-7|TRBV9
ASSVGLWYEQY
>13|TRBJ1-3|TRBV5-1
ASSGGSGSGNTIY
>13|TRBJ1-5|TRBV7-2
ASNVRDGLNQPQH
>10|TRBJ2-3|TRBV7-9
GSDRVTDTQY
>12|TRBJ1-5|TRBV11-2
ASSLRGGDQPQH
>12|TRBJ2-7|TRBV11-3
ASSARDAAYEQY
>15|TRBJ1-2|TRBV28
ASSSLEGAQVSHGYT
>12|TRBJ2-7|TRBV27
ASSFVGGSYEQY